The clone carrying this T cell receptor (beta chain) has a single count. Both 60 Vbeta primers and 13 Jbeta primers went into the PCR. Generated by immunoSEQ multiplex PCR, the TCRdb table keeps only in-frame clones and is missing some. This table has some 200,000 clones, around four fifths appearing once. These data originate in a study of cytomegalovirus exposure and HLA in healthy donors. The CDR3 runs 15 residues. The germline gives CDR1 SGHVS, CDR2 FNYEAQ. The ends were cut back, 2 bases at V and 2 bases at J, with 11 bases in the middle. The receptor comes from a woman between 18 and 29 years old in good health and CMV-seronegative. The rearrangement joins TRBV7-6 to TRBJ2-3; D call uncertain. Source material: PBMCs. The CDR3 reads CASSLFLAATDTQYF. The CDR3 bases are TGTGCCAGCAGCTTATTCTTGGCGGCCACAGATACGCAGTATTTT.